This T cell receptor (beta chain) emerged from a study of T cell repertoires in cytomegalovirus infection. Study summary: Signatures in public TCR beta sequences pointed to both CMV infection and matching HLA type.

J gave up 3 bases and V 5 bases, and 7 bases lay outside the gene matches. From germline, CDR1 is SGHAT and CDR2 FQNNGV. This CDR3 region has 15 residues. Regarding this clonotype: Its antigen is undetermined.

Overall study findings and caveats: Cumulative public TCR beta family frequency identified carriers of CMV plus the relevant HLA.

MiXCR, run by TCRdb on the reads, gives a single entry per CDR3 protein. The data contain about 500,000 distinct CDR3 sequences, roughly a third of them seen just once; the ten biggest clones take up 15% to 20%. The starting material was cultured PBMCs, obtained from culture after CMV antigen stimulation. This chain links TRBV11-2 with TRBJ2-3; 8 bases align to TRBD2. This sequence was found in a human donor in good health (CMV status not recorded). Some clones in this sample may be carry-over from other donors' samples. In DNA form, the CDR3 reads TGTGCCAGCAGCACTGCGGGAGGTCTAACAGATACGCAGTATTTT. It translates to CASSTAGGLTDTQYF.